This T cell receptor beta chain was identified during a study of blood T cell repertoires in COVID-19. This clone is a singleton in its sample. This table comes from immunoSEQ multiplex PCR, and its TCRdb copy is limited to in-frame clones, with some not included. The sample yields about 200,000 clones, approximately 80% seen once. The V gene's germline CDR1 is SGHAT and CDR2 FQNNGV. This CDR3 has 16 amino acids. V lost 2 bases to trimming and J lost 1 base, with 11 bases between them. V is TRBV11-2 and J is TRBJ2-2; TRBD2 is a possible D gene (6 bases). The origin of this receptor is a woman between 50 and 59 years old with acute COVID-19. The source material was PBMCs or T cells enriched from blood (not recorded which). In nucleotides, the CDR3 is TGTGCCAGCAGCTTATTCGGGACTCAGAACACCGGGGAGCTGTTTTTT. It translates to CASSLFGTQNTGELFF.